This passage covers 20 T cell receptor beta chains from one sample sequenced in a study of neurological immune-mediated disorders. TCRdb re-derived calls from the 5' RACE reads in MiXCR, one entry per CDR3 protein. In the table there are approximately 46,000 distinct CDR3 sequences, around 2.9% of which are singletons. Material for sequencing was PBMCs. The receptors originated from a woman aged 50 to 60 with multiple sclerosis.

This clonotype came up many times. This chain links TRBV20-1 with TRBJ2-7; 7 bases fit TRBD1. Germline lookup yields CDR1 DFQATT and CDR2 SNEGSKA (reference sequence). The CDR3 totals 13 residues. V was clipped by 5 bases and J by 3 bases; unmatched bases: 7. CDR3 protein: CSAPWTGHYEQYF. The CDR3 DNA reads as TGCAGTGCTCCATGGACAGGACACTACGAGCAGTACTTC.

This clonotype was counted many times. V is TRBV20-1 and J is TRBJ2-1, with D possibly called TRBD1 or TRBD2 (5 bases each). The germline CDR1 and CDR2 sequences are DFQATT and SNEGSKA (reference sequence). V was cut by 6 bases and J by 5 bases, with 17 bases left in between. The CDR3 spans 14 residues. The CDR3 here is CSANRDPLDNEQFF. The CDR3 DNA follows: TGCAGTGCAAACCGGGACCCTCTAGACAATGAGCAGTTCTTC.

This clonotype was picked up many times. In DNA, the CDR3 is TGCGCCAGCAGCGACCTCAGCGGTGGGGGCGAGCAGTACTTC. Protein product: CASSDLSGGGEQYF. The chain links TRBV5-1 to TRBJ2-7; the D gene could be TRBD1 or TRBD2 (5 bases each). The CDR3 length is 14 residues. V was clipped by 4 bases and J by 6 bases, with 17 bases between them. Germline CDR1 SGHRS, CDR2 YFSETQ.

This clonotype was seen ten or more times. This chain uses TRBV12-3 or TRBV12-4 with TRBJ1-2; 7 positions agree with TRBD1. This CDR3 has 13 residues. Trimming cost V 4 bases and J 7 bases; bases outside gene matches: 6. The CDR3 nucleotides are TGTGCCAGCAGTTCACGAGAGGGGGCTGGCTACACCTTC. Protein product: CASSSREGAGYTF.

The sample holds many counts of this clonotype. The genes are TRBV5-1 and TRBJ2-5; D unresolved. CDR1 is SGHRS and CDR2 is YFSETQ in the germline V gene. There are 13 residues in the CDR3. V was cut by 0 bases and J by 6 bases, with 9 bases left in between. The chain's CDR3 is CASSLADAKTQYF. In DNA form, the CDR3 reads TGCGCCAGCAGCTTGGCCGACGCGAAGACCCAGTACTTC.

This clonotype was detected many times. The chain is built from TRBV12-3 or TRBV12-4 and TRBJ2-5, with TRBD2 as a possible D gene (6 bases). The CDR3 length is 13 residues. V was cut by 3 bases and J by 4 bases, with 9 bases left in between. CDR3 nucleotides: TGTGCCAGCAGTTTGGGACTTCGAGAGACCCAGTACTTC. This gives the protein CASSLGLRETQYF.

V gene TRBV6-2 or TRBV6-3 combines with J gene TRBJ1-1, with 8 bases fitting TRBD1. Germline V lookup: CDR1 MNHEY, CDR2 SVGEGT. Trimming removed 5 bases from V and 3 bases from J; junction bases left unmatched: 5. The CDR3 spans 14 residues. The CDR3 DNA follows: TGTGCCAGCAGTGCCCAGGGGGCTTACACTGAAGCTTTCTTT. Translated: CASSAQGAYTEAFF.

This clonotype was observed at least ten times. As DNA, the CDR3 is TGTGCCAGCAGCTGGAGACTAGCGGGGAACACCGGGGAGCTGTTTTTT. As protein: CASSWRLAGNTGELFF. The genes are TRBV5-6 and TRBJ2-2; TRBD2 aligns across 10 bases. J lost 1 base, V lost 3 bases, and 3 bases had no gene match. This CDR3 comprises 16 residues. Per germline, CDR1 SGHDT and CDR2 YYEEEE.

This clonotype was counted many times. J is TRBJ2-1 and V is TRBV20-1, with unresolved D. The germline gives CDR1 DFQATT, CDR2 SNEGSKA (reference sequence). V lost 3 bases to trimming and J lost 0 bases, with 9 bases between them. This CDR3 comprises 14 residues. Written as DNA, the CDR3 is TGCAGTGCTAGCAAGAAGAGCTCCTACAATGAGCAGTTCTTC. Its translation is CSASKKSSYNEQFF.

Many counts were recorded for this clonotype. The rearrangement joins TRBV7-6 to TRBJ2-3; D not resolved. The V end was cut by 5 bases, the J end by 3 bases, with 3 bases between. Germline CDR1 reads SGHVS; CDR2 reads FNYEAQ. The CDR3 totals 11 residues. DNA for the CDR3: TGTGCCAGCAGCAATACAGATACGCAGTATTTT. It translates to CASSNTDTQYF.

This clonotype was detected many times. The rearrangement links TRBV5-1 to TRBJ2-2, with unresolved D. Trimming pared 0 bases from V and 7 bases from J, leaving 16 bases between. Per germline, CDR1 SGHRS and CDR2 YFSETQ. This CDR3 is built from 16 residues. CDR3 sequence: CASSLAGLSRYGELFF. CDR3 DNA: TGCGCCAGCAGCTTGGCGGGCCTCTCCCGTTACGGGGAGCTGTTTTTT.

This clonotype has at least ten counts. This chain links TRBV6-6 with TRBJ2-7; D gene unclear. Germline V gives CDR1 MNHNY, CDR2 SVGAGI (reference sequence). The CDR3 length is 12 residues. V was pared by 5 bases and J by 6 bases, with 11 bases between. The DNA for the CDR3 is TGTGCCAGCAGTCCCGGTGGGGTCGAGCAGTACTTC. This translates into CASSPGGVEQYF.

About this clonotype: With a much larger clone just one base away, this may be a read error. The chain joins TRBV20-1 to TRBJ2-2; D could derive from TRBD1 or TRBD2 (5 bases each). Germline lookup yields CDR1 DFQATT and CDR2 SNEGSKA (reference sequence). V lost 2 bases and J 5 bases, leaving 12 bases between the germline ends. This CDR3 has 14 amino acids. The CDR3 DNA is TGCAGTGCTAGACCGGGAAAGGGGACCGGGGAGCTGTTTTTT. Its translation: CSARPGKGTGELFF.

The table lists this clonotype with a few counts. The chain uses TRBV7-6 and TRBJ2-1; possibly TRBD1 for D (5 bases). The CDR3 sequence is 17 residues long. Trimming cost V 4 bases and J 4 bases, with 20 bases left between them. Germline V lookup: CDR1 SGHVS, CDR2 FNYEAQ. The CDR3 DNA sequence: TGTGCCAGCAGCTCTTCTGTGAACATTGGGGCTTACAATGAGCAGTTCTTC. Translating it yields CASSSSVNIGAYNEQFF.

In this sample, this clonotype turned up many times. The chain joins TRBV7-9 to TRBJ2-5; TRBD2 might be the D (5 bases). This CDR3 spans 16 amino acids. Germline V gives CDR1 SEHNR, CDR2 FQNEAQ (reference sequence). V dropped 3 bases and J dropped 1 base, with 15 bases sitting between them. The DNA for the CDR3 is TGTGCCAGCAGCTTTCCCCCCGGGATACCCCAAGAGACCCAGTACTTC. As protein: CASSFPPGIPQETQYF.

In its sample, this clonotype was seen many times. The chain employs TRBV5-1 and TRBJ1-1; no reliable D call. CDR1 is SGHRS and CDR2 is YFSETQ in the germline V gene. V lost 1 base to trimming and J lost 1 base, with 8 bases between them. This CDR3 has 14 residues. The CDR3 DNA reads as TGCGCCAGCAGCTTGCTGGCAGAGAACACTGAAGCTTTCTTT. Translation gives CASSLLAENTEAFF.

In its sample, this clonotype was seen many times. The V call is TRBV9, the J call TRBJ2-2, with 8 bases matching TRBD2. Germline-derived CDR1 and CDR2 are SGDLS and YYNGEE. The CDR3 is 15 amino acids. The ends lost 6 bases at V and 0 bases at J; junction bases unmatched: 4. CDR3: CASTVSGANTGELFF. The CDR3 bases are TGTGCCAGCACCGTTAGCGGGGCGAACACCGGGGAGCTGTTTTTT.

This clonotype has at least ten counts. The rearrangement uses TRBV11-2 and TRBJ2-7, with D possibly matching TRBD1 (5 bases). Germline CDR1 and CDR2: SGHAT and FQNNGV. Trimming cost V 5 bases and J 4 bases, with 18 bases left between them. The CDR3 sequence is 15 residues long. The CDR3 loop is CASSPRQTLLYEQYF. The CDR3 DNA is TGTGCCAGCAGCCCCCGACAGACCCTCCTATACGAGCAGTACTTC. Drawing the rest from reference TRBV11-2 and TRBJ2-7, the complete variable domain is EAGVAQSPRYKIIEKRQSVAFWCNPISGHATLYWYQQILGQGPKLLIQFQNNGVVDDSQLPKDRFSAERLKGVDSTLKIQPAKLEDSAVYLCASSPRQTLLYEQYFGPGTRLTVT.

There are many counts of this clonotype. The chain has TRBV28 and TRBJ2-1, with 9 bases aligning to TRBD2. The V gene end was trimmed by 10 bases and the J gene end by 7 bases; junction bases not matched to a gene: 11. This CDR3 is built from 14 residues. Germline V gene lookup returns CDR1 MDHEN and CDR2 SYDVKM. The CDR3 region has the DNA TGTGCCACAGCGAGGCTAGCGGGGAGGAATGAGCAGTTCTTC. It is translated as CATARLAGRNEQFF. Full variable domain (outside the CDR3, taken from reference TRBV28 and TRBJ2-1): DVKVTQSSRYLVKRTGEKVFLECVQDMDHENMFWYRQDPGLGLRLIYFSYDVKMKEKGDIPEGYSVSREKKERFSLILESASTNQTSMYLCATARLAGRNEQFFGPGTRLTVL.

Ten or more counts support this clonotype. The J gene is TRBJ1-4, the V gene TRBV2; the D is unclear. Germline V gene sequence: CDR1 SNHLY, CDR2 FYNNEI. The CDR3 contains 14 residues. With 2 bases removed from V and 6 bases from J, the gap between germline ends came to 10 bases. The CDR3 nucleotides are TGTGCCAGCAGTGAATCTGGGTTGGATGAAAAACTGTTTTTT. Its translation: CASSESGLDEKLFF. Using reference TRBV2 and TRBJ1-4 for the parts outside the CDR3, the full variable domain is EPEVTQTPSHQVTQMGQEVILRCVPISNHLYFYWYRQILGQKVEFLVSFYNNEISEKSEIFDDQFSVERPDGSNFTLKIRSTKLEDSAMYFCASSESGLDEKLFFGSGTQLSVL.